A selection of T cell receptor beta chains follows, all from one sample in a study of tumor and adjacent non-tumor tissue in lung cancer. In TCRdb, the multiplex PCR reads were re-called with MiXCR into one record per CDR3 protein. The sample lists over 110,000 distinct CDR3 sequences; around two thirds were seen once. What was sequenced was lung tumor tissue. The receptors were sampled from a man in his fifties or sixties with small cell lung cancer. The CDR3 runs from the conserved cysteine through the conserved F or W. The order of the fields is clone size, V gene, J gene, D gene, CDR3 protein, CDR3 DNA. D genes are given only for firm matches. Clone sizes are given selectively: once, few, many, or a class where the clone is expanded.

.,TRBV29-1,TRBJ2-3,TRBD2,CSLMGGTSTEMQYF,TGCAGCCTCATGGGAGGGACTAGCACAGAAATGCAGTATTTT
.,TRBV5-4,TRBJ2-5,.,CARSDPRGRETQYF,TGTGCCAGGAGCGACCCGAGGGGTAGGGAGACCCAGTACTTC
few,TRBV20-1,TRBJ1-1,.,CSARVSPRNTEAFF,TGCAGTGCTAGGGTCTCGCCCCGGAACACTGAAGCTTTCTTT
many,TRBV11-2,TRBJ2-1,TRBD2,CASSLRRTSGRADEQFF,TGTGCCAGCAGCTTAAGGCGGACTAGCGGGAGGGCCGATGAGCAGTTCTTC
.,TRBV29-1,TRBJ2-5,.,CSGPTAKGTLYF,TGCAGCGGGCCCACAGCAAAAGGGACCCTGTACTTC
.,TRBV11-3,TRBJ2-1,.,CTSSLDAEGRQFF,TGTACCAGCAGCTTAGATGCGGAGGGTCGGCAGTTCTTC
medium-sized,TRBV11-2,TRBJ1-1,.,CASSPRSEPEAFF,TGTGCCAGCAGCCCTCGAAGTGAGCCTGAAGCTTTCTTT
few,TRBV4-2,TRBJ2-5,.,CASSHQVGEETQYF,TGTGCCAGCAGCCACCAAGTGGGGGAAGAGACCCAGTACTTC
.,TRBV29-1,TRBJ2-1,TRBD2,CSVVWTSGFNEQFF,TGCAGCGTTGTCTGGACTAGCGGGTTCAATGAGCAGTTTTTC
.,TRBV20-1,TRBJ2-1,TRBD2,CNAGGGLATNEQLF,TGCAATGCCGGGGGCGGACTAGCGACCAATGAGCAGCTCTTC
.,TRBV6-2/TRBV6-3,TRBJ2-2,.,CTSSSLAGELFF,TGTACCAGCAGTTCACTGGCCGGGGAGCTGTTTTTT
few,TRBV29-1,TRBJ2-1,.,CSLLSDRDNEQFF,TGCAGCCTCCTGTCGGACAGAGACAATGAGCAGTTCTTC
.,TRBV4-2,TRBJ1-1,.,CASSLPENSGAFF,TGTGCCAGCAGCCTCCCGGAGAACAGTGGAGCTTTCTTT
.,TRBV20-1,TRBJ2-1,TRBD2,CSARPATPPTREGHEQFF,TGCAGTGCTAGACCGGCAACCCCCCCGACGCGGGAGGGACATGAGCAGTTCTTC
many,TRBV11-1,TRBJ2-3,.,CASSLAAGDTQYF,TGTGCCAGCAGCTTAGCGGCCGGGGATACGCAGTATTTT
many,TRBV11-2,TRBJ2-7,.,CASSFTYEQYF,TGTGCCAGCAGCTTTACCTACGAGCAGTACTTC
few,TRBV29-1,TRBJ2-5,.,CSVEDWGGLVETQYF,TGCAGCGTTGAAGATTGGGGGGGCCTGGTCGAGACCCAGTACTTC
.,TRBV6-5,TRBJ2-7,.,CASSYSRTTYEQYF,TGTGCCAGCAGTTACTCCCGGACCACCTACGAGCAGTACTTC
.,TRBV12-3/TRBV12-4,TRBJ1-6,TRBD1,CVISRQGGPLHF,TGTGTCATCAGTCGACAGGGGGGACCCCTCCACTTT
few,TRBV5-6,TRBJ1-4,.,CASSRIPIEKLFF,TGTGCCAGCAGCAGAATCCCTATTGAAAAACTGTTTTTT
.,TRBV5-6,TRBJ2-5,.,CASSFLDMARETQYF,TGTGCCAGCAGCTTCCTGGACATGGCGCGAGAGACCCAGTACTTC
many,TRBV5-5,TRBJ1-6,.,CASSLEIYSPLHF,TGTGCCAGCAGCTTGGAGATCTACTCTCCCCTCCACTTT